This T cell receptor beta chain was recorded in a study of CD8 T cells in ankylosing spondylitis. The study, taken as a whole, reports: In ankylosing spondylitis patients, matched synovial fluid reportedly showed significant enrichment of disease-linked clones.

One entry per CDR3 protein, called by TCRdb with MiXCR from the 5' RACE reads. The sample has some 140,000 distinct CDR3 sequences, about 7% seen once; the top ten hold 9.5% to 15%. The CDR3 runs 14 residues. V shed 4 bases and J shed 4 bases, with 13 bases lying between them. CDR1 is MNHNS, CDR2 SASEGT, per germline. There are many counts of this clonotype. Its antigen remains unknown. The chain recombines TRBV6-1 with TRBJ1-2; D unclear. This sequence was found in a female donor with ankylosing spondylitis or in good health (not recorded which). Sequencing was done on a sample of blood, either unsorted or a sorted T cell fraction (not recorded which). This chain's CDR3 is CASSGGPPGYGYTF. The CDR3 nucleotides are TGTGCCAGCAGTGGCGGGCCCCCCGGCTATGGCTACACCTTC.